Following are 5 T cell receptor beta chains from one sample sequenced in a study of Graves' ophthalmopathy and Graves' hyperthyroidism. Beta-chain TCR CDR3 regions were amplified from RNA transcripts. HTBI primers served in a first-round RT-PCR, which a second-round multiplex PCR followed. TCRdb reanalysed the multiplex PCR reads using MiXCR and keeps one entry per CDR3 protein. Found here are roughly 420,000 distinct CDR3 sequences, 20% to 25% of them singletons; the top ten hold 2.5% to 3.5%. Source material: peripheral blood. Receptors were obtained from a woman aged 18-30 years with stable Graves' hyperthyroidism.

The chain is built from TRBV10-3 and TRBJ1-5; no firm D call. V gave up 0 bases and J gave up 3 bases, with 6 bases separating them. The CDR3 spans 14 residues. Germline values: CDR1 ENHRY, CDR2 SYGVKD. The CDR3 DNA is TGTGCCATCAGTGAGTCCGCTTTCAATCAGCCCCAGCATTTT. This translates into CAISESAFNQPQHF.

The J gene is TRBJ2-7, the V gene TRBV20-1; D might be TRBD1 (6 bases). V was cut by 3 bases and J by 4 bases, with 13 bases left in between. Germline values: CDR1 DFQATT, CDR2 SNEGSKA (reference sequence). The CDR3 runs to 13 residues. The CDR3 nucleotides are TGCAGTGCTAGGGACAGTTTAGTGTACGAGCAGTACTTC. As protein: CSARDSLVYEQYF.

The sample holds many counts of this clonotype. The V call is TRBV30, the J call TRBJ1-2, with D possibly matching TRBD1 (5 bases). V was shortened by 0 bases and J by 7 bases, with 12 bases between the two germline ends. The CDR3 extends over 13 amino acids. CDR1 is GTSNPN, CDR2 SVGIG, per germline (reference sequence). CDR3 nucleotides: TGTGCCTGGAGTGTACTATCTAGGGGTGGCTACACCTTC. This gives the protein CAWSVLSRGGYTF.

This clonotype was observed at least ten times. The DNA of the CDR3 is TGTGCCAGCAGTCTACACAAAAACTCCTACGAGCAGTACTTC. Translated: CASSLHKNSYEQYF. The chain carries TRBV27 and TRBJ2-7, with D hard to call. The CDR3 runs 14 residues. V gave up 5 bases and J gave up 0 bases, with 11 bases separating them. Germline V CDR1 and CDR2: MNHEY, SMNVEV (reference sequence).

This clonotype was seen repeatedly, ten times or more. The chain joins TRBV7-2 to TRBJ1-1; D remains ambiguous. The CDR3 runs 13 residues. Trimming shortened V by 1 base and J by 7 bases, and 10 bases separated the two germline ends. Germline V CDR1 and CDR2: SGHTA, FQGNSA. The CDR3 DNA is TGTGCCAGCAGCTTAGGATCGCAGGATGAAGCTTTCTTT. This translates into CASSLGSQDEAFF.